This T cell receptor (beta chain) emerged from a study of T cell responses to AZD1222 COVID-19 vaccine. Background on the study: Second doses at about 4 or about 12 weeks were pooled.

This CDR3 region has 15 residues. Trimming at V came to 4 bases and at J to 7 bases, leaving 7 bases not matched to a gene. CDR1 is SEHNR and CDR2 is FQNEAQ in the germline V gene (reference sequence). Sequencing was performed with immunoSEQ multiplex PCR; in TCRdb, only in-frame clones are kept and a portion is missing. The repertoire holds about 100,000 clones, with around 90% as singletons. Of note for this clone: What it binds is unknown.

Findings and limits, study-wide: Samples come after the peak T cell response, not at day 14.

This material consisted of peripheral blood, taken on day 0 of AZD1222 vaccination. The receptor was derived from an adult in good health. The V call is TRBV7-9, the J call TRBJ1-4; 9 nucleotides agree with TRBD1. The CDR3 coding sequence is TGTGCCAGCAGCTCACAGGGGGCGCAGGGTGAAAAACTGTTTTTT. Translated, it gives CASSSQGAQGEKLFF.